The sample holds a few counts of the clone carrying this T cell receptor (beta chain). Its specificity is not known. The second PCR ran about 6 to 11 cycles with a sample-barcoded 5' primer and J-beta primers. The template-switch adaptor, which had 12 random nucleotides, put a tag on each cDNA molecule. MiXCR, applied by TCRdb to the 5' RACE reads, yields one record per CDR3 protein. Found here are about 800,000 distinct CDR3 sequences, 58% of them singletons; the top ten hold about 20%. Every sample yielded at least 6.5 million isolated PBMCs. The CDR3 contains 16 residues. Germline values: CDR1 LGHNA, CDR2 YSLEER. Trimming at V came to 1 base and at J to 3 bases, leaving 8 bases not matched to a gene. This sample stems from a study of blood T cells in healthy people across ages. Findings and limits, study-wide: Naive CD4+ cell counts and diversity both ran higher in long-lived than in aged donors.

J is TRBJ1-2 and V is TRBV4-3; 7 positions agree with TRBD1. Sequenced sample: blood. The receptor comes from a man between 25 and 39 years old in good health. The CDR3 DNA sequence: TGCGCCAGCAGCCAAGGGCCGGGCAGGGGGGACTATGGCTACACCTTC. This encodes CASSQGPGRGDYGYTF.